The present T cell receptor (beta chain) was sequenced within a study of shared clonotypes between healthy human individuals. With regard to this clone: The antigen is undetermined.

Study outcomes and limitations: Sampling included only blood; tissue repertoires likely differ.

Sequencing was performed with immunoSEQ multiplex PCR; in TCRdb, only in-frame clones are kept and a portion is missing. The sample has more than 850,000 clones, approximately 80% seen once. Trimming stripped 4 bases from V and 4 bases from J, with 8 bases between. This CDR3 region has 11 residues. Per the germline V gene, CDR1 is DFQATT and CDR2 is SNEGSKA (reference sequence). The clonotype originates from a man between 18 and 29 years old in good health. Some clones in this sample may be carry-over from other donors' samples. Material: memory CD4+ T cells from PBMCs. Subset denoted: CD45RA-negative fraction. This chain connects TRBV20-1 to TRBJ2-7; D is unresolved. CDR3 loop: CSANPLYEQYF. As DNA, the CDR3 is TGCAGTGCTAATCCCCTTTACGAGCAGTACTTC.